This TCR beta chain was sequenced in a study of T cell responses to AZD1222 COVID-19 vaccine. Assay used: immunoSEQ multiplex PCR; TCRdb lists only in-frame clones, some missing. The profile shows tens of thousands of clones, roughly 91% of them singletons. Study findings and constraints: Clonal diversity was possibly underestimated; the donors were predominantly white British and more often female. Seropositive status at baseline applied to only 6 or 7 AZD1222 recipients.

The CDR3 length is 14 residues. Germline-derived CDR1 and CDR2 are SGHVS and FQNEAQ. Deletions cut 5 bases from V and 0 bases from J, with 10 bases between. About this clone: Its target is unknown.

This sequence was found in an adult in good health. The V call is TRBV7-8, the J call TRBJ2-5, with D maybe TRBD1 (5 bases). The specimen comprised peripheral blood, sampled on day 0 of AZD1222 vaccination. The CDR3 DNA sequence: TGTGCCAGCAGCACCCGGACATACCAAGAGACCCAGTACTTC. Amino acid sequence: CASSTRTYQETQYF.